Below are 17 T cell receptor beta chains sequenced from a single sample in a study of neurological immune-mediated disorders. In TCRdb, the 5' RACE reads were re-called with MiXCR into one record per CDR3 protein. The data contain 80,000 to 100,000 distinct CDR3 sequences, roughly 3.2% of them singletons. Sequenced input: PBMCs. The receptors were gathered from a woman in her forties or fifties with multiple sclerosis.

Many counts were recorded for this clonotype. The chain employs TRBV20-1 and TRBJ2-3; either TRBD1 or TRBD2 may supply D (5 bases each). The CDR3 is 14 residues long. In germline, CDR1 is DFQATT, CDR2 SNEGSKA (reference sequence). The germline V and J ends were trimmed by 6 bases and 6 bases, with 19 bases remaining between them. In DNA form, the CDR3 reads TGCAGTGCCCGAGGGGCCACGAACGTGGATACGCAGTATTTT. Its translation is CSARGATNVDTQYF.

This clonotype has a count of ten or more. This chain connects TRBV5-6 to TRBJ1-5; D is perhaps TRBD1 (5 bases). Trimming shortened V by 4 bases and J by 0 bases, and 17 bases separated the two germline ends. CDR1 is SGHDT, CDR2 YYEEEE, per germline. The CDR3 is made up of 17 amino acids. The CDR3 DNA is TGTGCCAGCAGCACTGGCCTAGGGACGGATAGCAATCAGCCCCAGCATTTT. It specifies CASSTGLGTDSNQPQHF.

In its sample, this clonotype was seen many times. The rearrangement joins TRBV5-1 to TRBJ1-2; possible D gene TRBD1, 6 bases. The CDR3 is 15 residues long. Looked up from germline, CDR1 is SGHRS and CDR2 is YFSETQ. Trimming removed 0 bases from V and 4 bases from J, with 13 bases in between. For the CDR3, the DNA is TGCGCCAGCAGCTTGGTTCAGGACAGCACCTATGGCTACACCTTC. It is translated as CASSLVQDSTYGYTF.

This clonotype was picked up many times. The genes are TRBV28 and TRBJ2-2, with D possibly matching TRBD2 (6 bases). V was clipped by 3 bases and J by 1 base, with 9 bases between them. CDR1 and CDR2 (germline): MDHEN, SYDVKM. The CDR3 runs to 15 residues. The CDR3 nucleotides read TGTGCCAGCAGTTTGGCGGGGAGGAACACCGGGGAGCTGTTTTTT. Residues: CASSLAGRNTGELFF.

A few counts support this clonotype. A much larger clonotype is one base distant, so this may be a read error. The gene calls are TRBV27 and TRBJ2-4, with a possible D match to TRBD1 (5 bases). The CDR3 has 14 residues. Germline assignment: CDR1 MNHEY and CDR2 SMNVEV (reference sequence). DNA for the CDR3: TGTGCCAGCAGTTTCACAGGCACCAAAAAAATTCAGTACTTC. This sequence encodes CASSFTGTKKIQYF.

This clonotype appeared many times. V and J are TRBV7-6 and TRBJ2-1; 10 nucleotides line up with TRBD2. Germline CDR1 and CDR2: SGHVS and FNYEAQ. V shed 2 bases, J shed 0 bases, and the junction held 10 bases outside the gene matches. The CDR3 is 19 amino acids. CDR3 bases: TGTGCCAGCAGCTTAAGGGCTAGCGGGGGTACAAGCTCCTACAATGAGCAGTTCTTC. Its protein is CASSLRASGGTSSYNEQFF.

This clonotype came up many times. V usage is TRBV20-1 and J usage is TRBJ2-5, with TRBD1 identical over 9 bases. Germline CDR1 reads DFQATT; CDR2 reads SNEGSKA (reference sequence). The trim removed 3 bases at V and 2 bases at J, leaving 10 bases unmatched. This CDR3 spans 16 amino acids. CDR3 sequence: CSARGLQGASQETQYF. CDR3 bases: TGCAGTGCTAGGGGCCTACAGGGGGCGTCACAAGAGACCCAGTACTTC.

This clonotype was counted a few times. A single base separates this from a much larger clone, so it may be a read error. The CDR3 DNA reads as TGTGACATCAGCAGGGGTAACTATGGCTACACCTTC. Its protein is CDISRGNYGYTF. V gene TRBV10-3 combines with J gene TRBJ1-2; D possibly corresponds to TRBD1 (6 bases). The CDR3 has 12 amino acids. CDR1 is ENHRY, CDR2 SYGVKD, per germline.

This clonotype occurred many times. The V gene is TRBV20-1, the J gene TRBJ1-1, with a possible D match to TRBD1 (5 bases). CDR3 length: 13 residues. From germline, CDR1 is DFQATT and CDR2 SNEGSKA (reference sequence). V was cut by 6 bases and J by 4 bases, with 15 bases left in between. DNA of the CDR3: TGCAGTGCACCCGGGGGGGTGGGCACTGAAGCTTTCTTT. Amino acids: CSAPGGVGTEAFF.

This clonotype came up many times. V is TRBV20-1 and J is TRBJ2-2, with D possibly called TRBD1 or TRBD2 (5 bases each). Trimming left V 0 bases short and J 2 bases short, with 13 bases between. The CDR3 runs to 16 residues. Germline V CDR1 and CDR2: DFQATT, SNEGSKA (reference sequence). The CDR3 region is CSARDGKGPNTGELFF. DNA of the CDR3: TGCAGTGCTAGAGATGGGAAGGGACCTAACACCGGGGAGCTGTTTTTT.

As regards this clonotype: Compared with germline, one end of the junction differs, possibly owing to a read error. The chain combines TRBV7-9 with TRBJ2-1; tentative D call: TRBD1 (5 bases). Germline V CDR1 and CDR2: SEHNR, FQNEAQ (reference sequence). The CDR3 runs to 11 residues. The CDR3 sequence: CANEGVNEQFF. The CDR3 DNA reads as TGTGCCAACGAAGGGGTGAATGAACAGTTCTTC.

The table lists this clonotype with many counts. The chain uses TRBV20-1 and TRBJ2-2; 7 nucleotides match TRBD1. Looked up from germline, CDR1 is DFQATT and CDR2 is SNEGSKA (reference sequence). Trimming at V came to 0 bases and at J to 5 bases, leaving 3 bases not matched to a gene. This CDR3 is built from 14 residues. The CDR3 loop reads CSAREDRVTGELFF. The CDR3 DNA is TGCAGTGCTAGAGAAGACAGGGTAACCGGGGAGCTGTTTTTT.

This clonotype showed up many times. The V gene is TRBV4-3, the J gene TRBJ2-1; D perhaps matches TRBD2 (6 bases). The CDR3 has 15 residues. Trimming removed 1 base at V and 12 bases at J, with 19 bases between. Germline V CDR1 and CDR2: LGHNA, YSLEER. The DNA of the CDR3 is TGCGCCAGCAGCCAAGTTGCGGGAAGAGGCCAATGGCAGTTCTTC. It yields the protein CASSQVAGRGQWQFF.

The chain recombines TRBV5-1 with TRBJ2-7; TRBD1 matches 7 bases. The CDR3 totals 11 residues. CDR1 and CDR2 (germline): SGHRS, YFSETQ. The J segment lost 2 bases and the V segment lost 7 bases, leaving 0 bases of the junction unmatched. The CDR3: CASGTAYEQYF. DNA of the CDR3: TGCGCCAGCGGGACAGCCTACGAGCAGTACTTC.

This clonotype was counted many times. The rearrangement links TRBV21-1 to TRBJ2-1; the table assigns TRBD1, which was not confirmed against the DNA. TRBV21-1 is labeled a pseudogene. CDR3 length: 14 residues. Here the CDR3 DNA reads TGTGCCAGCAGCCAGGGGGGGTCCTACAATGAGCAGTTCTTC. Translation: CASSQGGSYNEQFF.

The sample holds many counts of this clonotype. This rearrangement joins TRBV18 to TRBJ2-1; D call uncertain. Looked up from germline, CDR1 is KGHSH and CDR2 is LQKENI. V lost 3 bases and J lost 7, with 7 bases in between. This CDR3 region has 12 residues. CDR3: CASSPRSNEQFF. The CDR3 DNA follows: TGTGCCAGCTCACCCCGTTCGAATGAGCAGTTCTTC.

This clonotype was seen repeatedly, ten times or more. V usage is TRBV12-3 or TRBV12-4 and J usage is TRBJ2-2; maybe TRBD2 (6 bases). V was pared by 5 bases and J by 6 bases, with 16 bases between. The CDR3 has 15 residues. The CDR3, as DNA: TGTGCCAGCAGTCTTAGGACTATCCCTGCCGGGGAGCTGTTTTTT. Protein: CASSLRTIPAGELFF.